This T cell receptor beta chain was documented in a study of T cell responses to AZD1222 COVID-19 vaccine. The germline V gene has CDR1 LNHDA and CDR2 SQIVND (reference sequence). The ends lost 6 bases at V and 4 bases at J; junction bases unmatched: 13. This CDR3 spans 17 amino acids. Assay: immunoSEQ multiplex PCR; the TCRdb copy retains only in-frame clones and omits some. In the table there are 140,000 or so clones, about 92% of which are singletons. Material: peripheral blood, obtained after recovery from COVID-19. The TCR originated in an adult who had recovered from COVID-19. The chain joins TRBV19 to TRBJ2-3; 10 positions agree with TRBD1. The CDR3 protein is CASSTGTGAAGPDTQYF. CDR3 sequence (DNA): TGTGCCAGTAGCACCGGGACAGGGGCCGCAGGTCCAGATACGCAGTATTTT.